This TCR beta chain was documented in a study of shared clonotypes between healthy human individuals. Across the whole study: Each donor's CD8 memory used one plate, CD8 naive two, each CD4 subset three. General study findings and limits: Sorted-subset sequencing, rarefaction showed, was incomplete despite large depth. In contrast to clonotypes shared by all four donors, non-shared clonotypes had lower generation probabilities.

CDR1 LNHDA and CDR2 SQIVND come from the germline V gene (reference sequence). The V and J ends lost 4 bases and 4 bases respectively, with 16 bases between them. CDR3 length equals 15 residues. On this clone: Antigen specificity is unknown.

The study ran the assay at deep level. Profiled with immunoSEQ multiplex PCR; TCRdb holds only in-frame clones, not every one. Of 2 million to 2.5 million clones in the sample, under 95% are singletons; the top ten hold approximately 0.37%. The source material was naive CD4+ T cells from PBMCs. As for subset: CD45RA+ positively selected. This TCR came from a young man in good health. Some clones in this sample may be carry-over from other donors' samples. This chain joins TRBV19 and TRBJ1-2; D ambiguous. The DNA for the CDR3 is TGTGCCAGTAGTACCCCAGGACGGGAACCCTATGGCTACACCTTC. Its protein is CASSTPGREPYGYTF. The full variable domain, in which reference TRBV19 and TRBJ1-2 provide the parts outside the CDR3, is DGGITQSPKYLFRKEGQNVTLSCEQNLNHDAMYWYRQDPGQGLRLIYYSQIVNDFQKGDIAEGYSVSREKKESFPLTVTSAQKNPTAFYLCASSTPGREPYGYTFGSGTRLTVV.